One sample yielded the 12 T cell receptor beta chains listed below, sequenced in a study of cytomegalovirus exposure and HLA in healthy donors. It was with 60 Vbeta and 13 Jbeta primers that the PCR ran. Clones were sequenced by immunoSEQ multiplex PCR, and TCRdb holds only the in-frame ones, with some missing. The sample includes 35,000 to 55,000 clones, around 62% of them seen just once. The sequenced sample was PBMCs. The receptors here all came from a human donor in good health.

As to this clone: Relative to the germline gene, one junction end is altered; a read error may explain this. Other DNA sequences in the same sample also yield this CDR3. This chain connects TRBV25-1 to TRBJ2-7, with D possibly TRBD1 on 6 matching bases. Germline values: CDR1 MGHDK, CDR2 SYGVNS. The CDR3 runs 13 residues. The CDR3 here is CASSEQGAHEQYF. The CDR3 coding sequence is TGTGCTAGCAGTGAACAGGGCGCCCACGAGCAGTACTTC.

This clone was counted between two and nine times. V usage is TRBV2 and J usage is TRBJ2-3; tentative D call: TRBD1 (5 bases). The CDR3 runs 17 residues. V lost 1 base and J 7 bases, leaving 21 bases between the germline ends. Germline V lookup: CDR1 SNHLY, CDR2 FYNNEI. CDR3 loop: CASSEGPSGLLRNTQYF. CDR3 nucleotide sequence: TGTGCCAGCAGTGAAGGGCCGTCAGGGCTTTTACGAAATACGCAGTATTTT.

The rearrangement links TRBV6-1 to TRBJ1-2; possibly TRBD1 for D (6 bases). The germline gives CDR1 MNHNS, CDR2 SASEGT. The CDR3 consists of 15 residues. Trimming shortened V by 1 base and J by 4 bases, and 13 bases separated the two germline ends. CDR3 sequence reads: CASSEGGGGLYGYTF. The CDR3 bases are TGTGCCAGCAGTGAAGGTGGCGGGGGCCTCTATGGCTACACCTTC.

This clone showed up just once. J is TRBJ1-4 and V is TRBV6-5, with D unclear. CDR1 MNHEY and CDR2 SVGAGI come from the germline V gene. Trimming took off 8 bases at V and 3 bases at J, with 7 bases between the two ends. There are 12 residues in the CDR3. DNA for the CDR3: TGTGCCAGCCGGAGGGCTAATGAAAAACTGTTTTTT. It translates to CASRRANEKLFF.

This clone occurred once. V usage is TRBV10-3 and J usage is TRBJ1-4; TRBD1 might be the D (5 bases). From germline, CDR1 is ENHRY and CDR2 SYGVKD. V gave up 8 bases and J gave up 4 bases, with 17 bases separating them. The length of the CDR3 is 15 residues. CDR3 protein: CAIGGPGLDNEKLFF. The CDR3 nucleotides read TGTGCCATCGGTGGCCCGGGACTTGATAATGAAAAACTGTTTTTT.

This sequence joins TRBV6-1 and TRBJ1-5; 7 bases map to TRBD1. The CDR3 runs to 19 residues. The junction had 21 bases not matched to a gene; V was cut back by 4 bases and J by 6 bases. From germline, CDR1 is MNHNS and CDR2 SASEGT. For the CDR3, the DNA is TGTGCCAGCAGTGTCGCTCGACAGGGCTGGAGCGACCCGGGTCAGCCCCAGCATTTT. Its protein is CASSVARQGWSDPGQPQHF.

A few counts support this clone. The chain employs TRBV7-2 and TRBJ1-2; D not resolved. CDR1 and CDR2 (germline): SGHTA, FQGNSA. Trimming removed 6 bases at V and 1 base at J, with 6 bases between. This CDR3 is 12 amino acids long. The CDR3 DNA follows: TGTGCCAGCAGTACATATAACTATGGCTACACCTTC. Residues: CASSTYNYGYTF.

The chain carries TRBV19 and TRBJ2-7; D not certain. CDR3 size: 13 residues. Between the trimmed V and J ends, which lost 5 bases and 7 bases, there was a span of 15 bases. In germline, CDR1 is LNHDA, CDR2 SQIVND (reference sequence). The CDR3 loop reads CASSRGGSFEQYF. For the CDR3, the DNA is TGTGCCAGTAGTCGTGGCGGAAGTTTTGAGCAGTACTTC.

This chain uses TRBV4-3 with TRBJ1-4, with D maybe TRBD1 (6 bases). CDR1 LGHNA and CDR2 YSLEER come from the germline V gene. The V gene lost 4 bases and the J gene lost 13 bases, with 22 bases spanning the gap. The CDR3 runs to 15 residues. CDR3: CASSLHIGQPGGLFF. CDR3 sequence (DNA): TGCGCCAGCAGCCTCCACATAGGACAGCCCGGAGGACTGTTTTTT.

This clone showed up just once. The V and J genes are TRBV7-6 and TRBJ2-7; D uncertain. The CDR3 covers 13 residues. Per germline, CDR1 SGHVS and CDR2 FNYEAQ. The germline V and J ends were trimmed by 1 base and 3 bases, with 7 bases remaining between them. The chain's CDR3 is CASSLGENYEQYF. In nucleotides, the CDR3 is TGTGCCAGCAGCTTAGGAGAAAACTACGAGCAGTACTTC.

The chain uses TRBV29-1 and TRBJ2-1, with D uncertain. Germline V gene lookup returns CDR1 SQVTM and CDR2 ANQGSEA. The CDR3 contains 13 residues. V was cut by 7 bases and J by 1 base, with 11 bases left in between. CDR3 region: CSGIIISYNEQFF. CDR3 nucleotides: TGCAGCGGTATAATTATTTCCTACAATGAGCAGTTCTTC.

This clone has just a few counts. V is TRBV5-8 and J is TRBJ1-2; perhaps TRBD1 as D (6 bases). V was shortened by 0 bases and J by 1 base, with 10 bases between the two germline ends. The CDR3 spans 15 residues. Germline V gene sequence: CDR1 SGHTS, CDR2 YDEGEE. CDR3 sequence reads: CASSLEAGDNYGYTF. In DNA, the CDR3 is TGTGCCAGCAGCTTGGAGGCAGGGGATAACTATGGCTACACCTTC.